This TCR beta chain was profiled in a study of CD8 T cells in ankylosing spondylitis. This clonotype was seen a handful of times. Its antigen remains unknown. TCRdb re-called the 5' RACE reads through MiXCR, storing one row per CDR3 protein. The table has fewer than 550,000 distinct CDR3 sequences, 5.3% seen once. Study results and caveats: Disease-linked clones proved CD8+ and comparatively uncommon in peripheral blood. What seemed typical of ankylosing spondylitis blood was a TCR beta motif built from about eight highly homologous variants.

The V gene lost 1 base and the J gene lost 0 bases, with 7 bases spanning the gap. Germline lookup yields CDR1 DFQATT and CDR2 SNEGSKA (reference sequence). The CDR3 runs to 14 residues. The origin of this receptor is a male donor with ankylosing spondylitis. The specimen was blood, either unsorted or a sorted T cell fraction (not recorded which). The chain is built from TRBV20-1 and TRBJ2-1, with D unclear. The CDR3 loop reads CSARVLSSYNEQFF. CDR3 sequence (DNA): TGCAGTGCTAGAGTGCTGAGCTCCTACAATGAGCAGTTCTTC.